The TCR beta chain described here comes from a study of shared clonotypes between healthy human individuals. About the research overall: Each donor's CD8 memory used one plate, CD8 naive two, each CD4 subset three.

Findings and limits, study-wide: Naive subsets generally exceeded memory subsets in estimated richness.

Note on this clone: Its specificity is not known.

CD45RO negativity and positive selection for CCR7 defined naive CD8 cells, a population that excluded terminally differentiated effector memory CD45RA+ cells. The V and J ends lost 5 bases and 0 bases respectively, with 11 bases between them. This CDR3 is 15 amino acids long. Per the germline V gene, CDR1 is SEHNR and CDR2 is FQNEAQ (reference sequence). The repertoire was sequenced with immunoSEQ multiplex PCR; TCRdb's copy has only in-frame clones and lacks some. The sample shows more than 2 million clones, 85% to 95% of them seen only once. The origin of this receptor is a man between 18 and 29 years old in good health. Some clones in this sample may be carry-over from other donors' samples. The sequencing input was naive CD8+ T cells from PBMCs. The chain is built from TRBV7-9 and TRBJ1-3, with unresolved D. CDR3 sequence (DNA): TGTGCCAGCAGCATTTATCGGAGCTCTGGAAACACCATATATTTT. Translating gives CASSIYRSSGNTIYF.